The next 19 T cell receptor beta chains were all read from a single sample in a study of blood T cells in healthy people across ages (dated by TCRdb to between 2014 and 2016). Library construction relied on 5' RACE. TCRdb records Illumina HiSeq 2500 as the sequencer. The second PCR ran for about 6 to 12 cycles and used a J-beta primer mix along with a sample-barcoded 5' primer. TCRdb itself trimmed the public reads at Q25 with fastp, ran MiXCR and retained productive beta chains. Duplicate CDR3 protein sequences are folded into a single record with the most common DNA and genes. This sample lists around 500,000 distinct CDR3 sequences; around 27% were detected once. Approximately 3.7% of the sample belongs to the ten largest clones. The same sample was also studied in work on T cells of mothers and their children.

The sequencing input was blood. The source of these receptors is a boy aged 2 to 10 in good health.

The chain couples TRBV7-6 to TRBJ1-1; D might be TRBD1 (6 bases). Trimming took off 5 bases at V and 11 bases at J, with 15 bases between the two ends. The CDR3 runs to 12 residues. CDR1 and CDR2 (germline): SGHVS, FNYEAQ. CDR3 amino acids: CASSPLTGNAFF. The CDR3 DNA sequence: TGTGCCAGCAGCCCCTTAACAGGGAACGCTTTCTTT.

This clonotype was found a few times. The chain links TRBV12-3 or TRBV12-4 to TRBJ1-4; D not certain. The CDR3 runs to 12 residues. The germline V and J ends were trimmed by 3 bases and 8 bases, with 7 bases remaining between them. CDR3 nucleotides: TGTGCCAGCAGTTTCGGGGTCGAAAAACTGTTTTTT. Its protein product is CASSFGVEKLFF.

This clonotype was detected ten times or more. The chain recombines TRBV12-3 or TRBV12-4 with TRBJ2-1; 12 bases line up with TRBD2. Trimming took 0 bases from V and 4 from J; bases not matched to a gene: 1. The CDR3 spans 16 residues. The CDR3 bases are TGTGCCAGCAGTTTAGCGGGACTAGCGGGTTACAATGAGCAGTTCTTC. Translating gives CASSLAGLAGYNEQFF.

This clonotype was seen only a few times. V gene TRBV27 combines with J gene TRBJ2-2; 9 positions match TRBD2. The J segment lost 7 bases and the V segment lost 4 bases, leaving 10 bases of the junction unmatched. This CDR3 region has 16 residues. CDR1 is MNHEY, CDR2 SMNVEV, per germline (reference sequence). CDR3 DNA sequence: TGTGCCAGCAGTTCCGAGGGACTAGCATTAAACGGGGAGCTGTTTTTT. Its translation: CASSSEGLALNGELFF.

This clonotype was seen a few times. This rearrangement joins TRBV20-1 to TRBJ1-2, with 9 bases lining up with TRBD1. This CDR3 spans 14 amino acids. Germline V lookup: CDR1 DFQATT, CDR2 SNEGSKA (reference sequence). V lost 5 bases to trimming and J lost 4 bases; unmatched junction nucleotides: 8. The CDR3 loop reads CSAGRDRVGYGYTF. The CDR3 DNA is TGCAGTGCTGGGCGGGACAGGGTAGGCTATGGCTACACCTTC.

The J gene is TRBJ2-3, the V gene TRBV10-3; TRBD1 aligns across 7 bases. The V and J ends lost 5 bases and 1 base, in that order; junction bases with no gene match: 9. Per germline, CDR1 ENHRY and CDR2 SYGVKD. The CDR3 is 16 amino acids. CDR3 bases: TGTGCCATCAGTCTTACAGGGGATTTAGGCACAGATACGCAGTATTTT. Translating gives CAISLTGDLGTDTQYF.

A remark on this clonotype: At one end, the junction sequence differs from germline, possibly due to a read error. The rearrangement uses TRBV7-2 and TRBJ2-3; no clear D gene. The germline CDR1 and CDR2 sequences are SGHTA and FQGNSA. CDR3 length: 13 amino acids. The CDR3 region has the DNA TGTGCCAGCATCTTAGCAGGCACAGATACGCAGTATTTT. Translating gives CASILAGTDTQYF.

This sequence joins TRBV5-1 and TRBJ2-2; 7 bases map to TRBD2. Germline loops: CDR1 SGHRS, CDR2 YFSETQ. The CDR3 extends over 18 amino acids. The J segment lost 1 base and the V segment lost 0 bases, leaving 9 bases of the junction unmatched. The DNA for the CDR3 is TGCGCCAGCAGCTTGGCCGGCGGGGGACTAAAGAACACCGGGGAGCTGTTTTTT. Its translation is CASSLAGGGLKNTGELFF.

In its sample, this clonotype was seen a few times. V and J are TRBV29-1 and TRBJ2-3; D not resolved. Germline V CDR1 and CDR2: SQVTM, ANQGSEA. CDR3 length: 14 residues. V lost 5 bases, J lost 6 bases, and 18 bases lay in between. CDR3 coding DNA: TGCAGCGTTCCCAAGAAGGGTTTGAGGGATACGCAGTATTTT. Amino acids: CSVPKKGLRDTQYF.

This clonotype was observed a few times. V is TRBV29-1 and J is TRBJ2-7; 8 bases align to TRBD1. The trim removed 3 bases at V and 6 bases at J, leaving 4 bases unmatched. The CDR3 has 12 residues. Germline V gives CDR1 SQVTM, CDR2 ANQGSEA. The CDR3 region is CSVEWTGREQYF. For the CDR3, the DNA is TGCAGCGTTGAGTGGACAGGGCGCGAGCAGTACTTC.

V gene TRBV20-1 combines with J gene TRBJ1-2; D not resolved. Between the trimmed V and J ends, which lost 0 bases and 4 bases, there was a span of 9 bases. The CDR3 loop spans 13 amino acids. The germline CDR1 and CDR2 sequences are DFQATT and SNEGSKA (reference sequence). This CDR3 reads CSARDPGGYGYTF. The CDR3 DNA reads as TGCAGTGCTAGAGATCCGGGTGGCTATGGCTACACCTTC.

The chain carries TRBV6-5 and TRBJ2-5, with TRBD2 as a possible D gene (5 bases). The CDR3 runs 16 residues. V lost 0 bases to trimming and J lost 4 bases, with 15 bases between them. Germline CDR1 MNHEY, CDR2 SVGAGI. The CDR3 is CASSYSDWRPGETQYF. CDR3 nucleotides: TGTGCCAGCAGTTACTCGGACTGGAGGCCAGGAGAGACCCAGTACTTC.

In this sample, this clonotype turned up a few times. The J gene is TRBJ2-7, the V gene TRBV11-1, with TRBD1 as a possible D gene (5 bases). Germline CDR1 is SGHAT and CDR2 is FQDESV (reference sequence). The CDR3 totals 13 residues. The V end lost 5 bases, the J end lost 3 bases, and 11 bases lay between the germline ends. CDR3 in DNA: TGTGCCAGCAGCCTCAGACAGAACTACGAGCAGTACTTC. This translates into CASSLRQNYEQYF.

This clonotype was counted only a few times. J is TRBJ2-7 and V is TRBV7-6; D might be TRBD1 or TRBD2, each matching 5 bases. V lost 1 base and J lost 2, with 12 bases in between. The germline V gene has CDR1 SGHVS and CDR2 FNYEAQ. The CDR3 runs 15 residues. The CDR3 nucleotides read TGTGCCAGCAGCTTAGACGGGACGGTACCCTACGAGCAGTACTTC. It encodes CASSLDGTVPYEQYF.

This clonotype showed up just a few times. The DNA of the CDR3 is TGTGCCAGCAAGGTACCGTGGAACACTGAAGCTTTCTTT. This translates into CASKVPWNTEAFF. The rearrangement joins TRBV12-3 or TRBV12-4 to TRBJ1-1; D unresolved. This CDR3 is 13 amino acids long. Trimming shortened V by 7 bases and J by 1 base, and 10 bases separated the two germline ends.

With regard to this clonotype: A much bigger clone sits one base away, suggesting this may be a read error. The rearrangement links TRBV20-1 to TRBJ2-3; TRBD2 agrees at 7 bases. This CDR3 region has 15 residues. Germline-derived CDR1 and CDR2 are DFQATT and SNEGSKA (reference sequence). Trimming cost V 8 bases and J 1 base; bases outside gene matches: 12. For the CDR3, the DNA is TGCAGTACCCTCCTAGCGGACTTCCGCACAGATACGCAGTATTTT. It yields the protein CSTLLADFRTDTQYF.

V is TRBV4-1 and J is TRBJ2-1, with TRBD2 identical over 9 bases. The V gene's germline CDR1 is MGHRA and CDR2 YSYEKL. The CDR3 covers 16 residues. V shed 6 bases, J shed 7 bases, and the junction held 13 bases outside the gene matches. The CDR3 protein is CASRTVGGRAPNEQFF. The CDR3 DNA follows: TGCGCCAGCAGGACAGTGGGCGGGAGGGCCCCAAATGAGCAGTTCTTC.

The rearrangement joins TRBV4-1 to TRBJ2-3; 7 bases align to TRBD1. V was clipped by 5 bases and J by 3 bases; unmatched bases: 8. CDR1 and CDR2 (germline): MGHRA, YSYEKL. The CDR3 is 15 amino acids. The CDR3 region is CASSYSDRKTDTQYF. The CDR3 DNA reads TGCGCCAGCAGCTACTCGGACAGGAAGACAGATACGCAGTATTTT.

This chain joins TRBV20-1 and TRBJ1-5; TRBD1 matches 9 bases. Germline-derived CDR1 and CDR2 are DFQATT and SNEGSKA (reference sequence). Trimming at V came to 0 bases and at J to 9 bases, leaving 12 bases not matched to a gene. The CDR3 totals 16 residues. The CDR3 sequence: CSARDLDRGGDRPQHF. CDR3 bases: TGCAGTGCTAGAGATTTGGACAGGGGTGGAGATCGGCCCCAGCATTTT.